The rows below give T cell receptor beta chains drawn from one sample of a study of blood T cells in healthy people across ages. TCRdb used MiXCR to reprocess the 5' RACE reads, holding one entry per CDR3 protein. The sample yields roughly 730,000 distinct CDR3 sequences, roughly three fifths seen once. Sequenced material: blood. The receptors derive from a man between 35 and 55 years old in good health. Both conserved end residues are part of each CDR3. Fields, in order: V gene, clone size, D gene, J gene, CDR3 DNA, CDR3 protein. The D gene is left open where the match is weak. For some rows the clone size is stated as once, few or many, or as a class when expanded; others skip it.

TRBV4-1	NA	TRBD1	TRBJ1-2	TGCGCCAGCAGCCAAGCGGACAGGGACTATGGCTACACCTTC	CASSQADRDYGYTF
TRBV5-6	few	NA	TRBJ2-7	TGTGCCAGCAGCTTGTGCAGAGAATACGAGCAGTACTTC	CASSLCREYEQYF
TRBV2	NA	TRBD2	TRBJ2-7	TGTGCCAGCAGTGAATCCAGCGGGAGGAGATACGAGCAGTACTTC	CASSESSGRRYEQYF
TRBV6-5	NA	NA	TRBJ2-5	TGTGCCAGCACCAGAGGAGAGACCCAGTACTTC	CASTRGETQYF
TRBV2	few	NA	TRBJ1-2	TGTGCCAGCAGTGAAGGCCAGGGACGCTACACCTTC	CASSEGQGRYTF
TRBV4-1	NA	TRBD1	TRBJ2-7	TGCGCCAGCAGGGTCGAAACAGGGGGCATTAGGGACGAGCAGTACTTC	CASRVETGGIRDEQYF
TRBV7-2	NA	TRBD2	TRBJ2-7	TGTGCCAGCAGCGGACTAGCAGTGGTTGGTGACGAGCAGTACTTC	CASSGLAVVGDEQYF
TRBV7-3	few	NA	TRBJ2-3	TGTGCCAGCAGCTTAACCCTCGGCGGGAGCACAGATACGCAGTATTTT	CASSLTLGGSTDTQYF
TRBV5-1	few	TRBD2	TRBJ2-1	TGCGCCAGCAGCCTTGGCGGCCTAGCGGGAGTCAATGAGCAGTTCTTC	CASSLGGLAGVNEQFF
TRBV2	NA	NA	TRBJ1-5	TGTGCCAGCAGGAGACTTAGTCAGCCCCAGCATTTT	CASRRLSQPQHF
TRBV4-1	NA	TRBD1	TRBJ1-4	TGCGCCAGCAGCCAAGTTCGACAGGGAGGCGAAAAACTGTTTTTT	CASSQVRQGGEKLFF
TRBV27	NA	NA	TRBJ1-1	TGTGCCAGCAGTTTATCGGGGAGAGAAGCTTTCTTT	CASSLSGREAFF
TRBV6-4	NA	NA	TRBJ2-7	TGTGCCAGCAGTGACTACTACAATGAGCAGTACTTC	CASSDYYNEQYF
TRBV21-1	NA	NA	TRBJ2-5	TGTGCCAGCAGCCGGGAGACAGGACGACGAGTTGAGACCCAGTACTTC	CASSRETGRRVETQYF
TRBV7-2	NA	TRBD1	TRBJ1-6	TGTGCCAGCAGCTCGGGCCAGGGGGGTTCACCCCTCCACTTT	CASSSGQGGSPLHF
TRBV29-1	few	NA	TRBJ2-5	TGCAGCGTTGCCGGGGACGGCAAAGAGACCCAGTACTTC	CSVAGDGKETQYF
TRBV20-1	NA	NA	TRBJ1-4	TGCAGTGCTAGAGACTACAGGGCGGTTAATGAAAAACTGTTTTTT	CSARDYRAVNEKLFF
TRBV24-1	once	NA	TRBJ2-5	TGTGCCACCAGTGATTCCAAAGAGACCCAGTACTTC	CATSDSKETQYF
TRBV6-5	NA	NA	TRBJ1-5	TGTGCCAGCAGTTACTCGTCCGGCCAGGAAGAAAATCAGCCCCAGCATTTT	CASSYSSGQEENQPQHF
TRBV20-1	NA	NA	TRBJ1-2	TGCAGTGCAGAAGAGGGAAACTATGACTACACCTTC	CSAEEGNYDYTF
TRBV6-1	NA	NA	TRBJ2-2	NA	CASILGQASFTGELFF
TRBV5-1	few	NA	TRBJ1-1	TGCGCCAGCAGCCCCTCTACCGGGGCGAGGAACACTGAAGCTTTCTTT	CASSPSTGARNTEAFF
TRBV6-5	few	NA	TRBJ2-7	TGTGCCAGCAGTCCCTCTTGGGCGCACTACGAGCAGTACTTC	CASSPSWAHYEQYF
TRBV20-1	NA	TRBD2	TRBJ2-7	TGCAGTGCTAGTGTTCAGGGACTAGCGGGAGGACACTACGAGCAGTACTTC	CSASVQGLAGGHYEQYF